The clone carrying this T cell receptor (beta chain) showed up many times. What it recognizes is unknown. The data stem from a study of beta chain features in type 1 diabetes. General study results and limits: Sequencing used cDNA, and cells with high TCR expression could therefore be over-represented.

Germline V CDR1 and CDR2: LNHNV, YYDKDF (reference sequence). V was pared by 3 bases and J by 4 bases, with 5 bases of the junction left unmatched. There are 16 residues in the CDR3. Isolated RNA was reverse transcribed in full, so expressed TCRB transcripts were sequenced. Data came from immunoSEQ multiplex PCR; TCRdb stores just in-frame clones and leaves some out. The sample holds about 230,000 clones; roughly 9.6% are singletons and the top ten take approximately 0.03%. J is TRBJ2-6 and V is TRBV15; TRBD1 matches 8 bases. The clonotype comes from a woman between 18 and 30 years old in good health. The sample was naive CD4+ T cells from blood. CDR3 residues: CATSRDRVSGANVLTF. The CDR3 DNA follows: TGTGCCACCAGCAGGGACAGGGTCTCCGGGGCCAACGTCCTGACTTTC.